This TCR beta chain was retrieved from a study of CD4 T cells in relation to SARS-CoV-2 and coronaviruses. Whole-study context: After roughly 11 days of antigen culture, PBMC TCR beta CDR3s were sequenced. Convalescent donors were aged about 20 to 75, with median around 40 years. Study conclusions and caveats: No crossreactivity against non-spike viral proteins was tested here.

This CDR3 region has 16 residues. The germline V gene has CDR1 MNHEY and CDR2 SVGEGT. V was pared by 0 bases and J by 1 base, with 10 bases between. Naive and memory CD4+ T cells were cultured with CEF, then survey-sequenced. TCRdb's copy holds only in-frame clones and misses some; the assay was immunoSEQ multiplex PCR. Of about 36,000 clones in the sample, about four fifths are singletons; the top ten hold 5.5% to 7%. Notes on this clone: Its antigen is as yet unknown.

The clonotype originates from an adult with COVID-19. Sequenced: naive CD4+ T cells from PBMCs, cultured in vitro. Subset specified: naive CD4+ T cells isolated by negative enrichment. The rearrangement uses TRBV6-2 or TRBV6-3 and TRBJ2-1, with D perhaps TRBD1 or TRBD2 (5 bases each). CDR3 protein: CASSYSGTPSYNEQFF. The CDR3 DNA reads TGTGCCAGCAGTTACTCGGGGACCCCGTCCTACAATGAGCAGTTCTTC.